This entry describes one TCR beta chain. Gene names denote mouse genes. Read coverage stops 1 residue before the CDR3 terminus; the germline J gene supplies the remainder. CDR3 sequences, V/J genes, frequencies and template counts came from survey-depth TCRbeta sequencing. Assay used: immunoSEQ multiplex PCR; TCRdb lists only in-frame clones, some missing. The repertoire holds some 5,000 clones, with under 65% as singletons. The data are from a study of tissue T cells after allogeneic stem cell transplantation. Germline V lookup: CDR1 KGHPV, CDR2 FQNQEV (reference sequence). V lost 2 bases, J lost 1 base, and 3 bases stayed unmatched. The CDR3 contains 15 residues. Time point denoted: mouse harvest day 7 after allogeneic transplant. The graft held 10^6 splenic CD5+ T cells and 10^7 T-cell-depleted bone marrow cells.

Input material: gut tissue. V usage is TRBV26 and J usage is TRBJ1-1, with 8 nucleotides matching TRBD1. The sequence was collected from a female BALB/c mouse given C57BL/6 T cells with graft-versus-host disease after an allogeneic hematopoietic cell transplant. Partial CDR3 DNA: TGTGCCAGCAGTCTGACCGGGACAGGGAACACAGAAGTCTTC. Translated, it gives CASSLTGTGNTEVF. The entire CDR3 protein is CASSLTGTGNTEVFF.